The rows below give T cell receptor beta chains drawn from one sample of a study of beta chain features in type 1 diabetes. The repertoire was sequenced with immunoSEQ multiplex PCR; TCRdb's copy has only in-frame clones and lacks some. The data hold around 170,000 clones, with 7.5% to 10% observed a single time. Sequencing was performed on central memory CD4+ T cells from blood. These receptors were obtained from a woman aged 18-35 years in good health. Each CDR3 is given with its conserved first and last residue. The D gene is left open where the match is weak. Size is omitted from some rows. Given values are once, few, many or a class for expanded clones.

>TRBV7-9|TRBJ2-3|few|NA
TGTGCCAGCAGCCGTGCGGGGGCGGGGGGCACAGATACGCAGTATTTT
CASSRAGAGGTDTQYF
>TRBV2|TRBJ1-5|few|TRBD1
TGTGCCAGCAGTGGAACAGGGGGCAGTCAGCCCCAGCATTTT
CASSGTGGSQPQHF
>TRBV11-3|TRBJ1-4|NA|NA
TGTGCCAGCACCCCCGGGCAGGGTGGAAAACTGTTTTTT
CASTPGQGGKLFF
>TRBV27|TRBJ2-3|NA|NA
TGTGCCAGCAGTTTATCCTACACAGATACGCAGTATTTT
CASSLSYTDTQYF
>TRBV27|TRBJ1-5|many|NA
TGTGCCAGCAGTCTGTCGTTTAATCAGCCCCAGCATTTT
CASSLSFNQPQHF
>TRBV9|TRBJ1-3|few|NA
TGTGCCAGCAGCGTAGAACAGGGATATTCTGGAAACACCATATATTTT
CASSVEQGYSGNTIYF
>TRBV30|TRBJ2-3|NA|TRBD2
TGTGCCTGGAGTGCTCTAGCGGGAGGTGGAGATACGCAGTATTTT
CAWSALAGGGDTQYF
>TRBV11-2|TRBJ1-6|few|TRBD1
TGTGCCAGCAGCTCTGACAGGGTTAGCTCCTATAATTCACCCCTCCACTTT
CASSSDRVSSYNSPLHF
>TRBV30|TRBJ2-1|NA|TRBD2
TGTGCCTGGAGTTACGGGGGGACTAGCGGCTACAATGAGCAGTTCTTC
CAWSYGGTSGYNEQFF
>TRBV5-1|TRBJ2-1|few|TRBD2
TGCGCCAGCAGCTTGGAGGGACTAGCGAGGGAGCAGTTCTTC
CASSLEGLAREQFF
>TRBV2|TRBJ2-6|few|NA
TGTGCCAGCAGCGAGCCGAACGTCCTGACTTTC
CASSEPNVLTF
>TRBV5-6|TRBJ2-1|many|TRBD2
TGTGCCAGCAGCCCCTGGCGGCTAGCGGGTTACAATGAGCAGTTCTTC
CASSPWRLAGYNEQFF
>TRBV6-5|TRBJ2-3|few|NA
TGTGCCAGCAGTCGAGGCGGGCCCGCAGATACGCAGTATTTT
CASSRGGPADTQYF
>TRBV2|TRBJ2-3|few|TRBD2
TGTGCCAGCAGTTTGGCTAGCGGGGGCCCAGATACGCAGTATTTT
CASSLASGGPDTQYF
>TRBV7-2|TRBJ1-2|NA|TRBD1
TGTGCCAGCAGCTGGGACAGGGGGCGGACCTTC
CASSWDRGRTF
>TRBV9|TRBJ2-7|NA|TRBD2
TGTGCCAGCAGCCCCACCCTCGGGGGAGGGTCCTACGAGCAGTACTTC
CASSPTLGGGSYEQYF
>TRBV5-1|TRBJ2-5|NA|NA
TGCGCCAGCAGGACTCGACAGCAGGAGACCCAGTACTTC
CASRTRQQETQYF
>TRBV30|TRBJ2-1|NA|TRBD2
TGTGCCTGGAGCCCTGAAGCGGGAGGGCACAGCTCCTACAATGAGCAGTTCTTC
CAWSPEAGGHSSYNEQFF
>TRBV11-2|TRBJ2-7|few|TRBD1
TGTGCCAGCAGCCCCAGAGGGACAGTCTACGAGCAGTACTTC
CASSPRGTVYEQYF
>TRBV4-3|TRBJ2-2|few|NA
TGCGCCAGCAGCCAAGATGCCTCACGGGGGTCCAACACCGGGGAGCTGTTTTTT
CASSQDASRGSNTGELFF
>TRBV2|TRBJ1-2|NA|TRBD1
TGTGCCAGCAGTGGAGGACAGGGGGGGTACTATGGCTACACCTTC
CASSGGQGGYYGYTF
>TRBV14|TRBJ1-2|few|NA
TGTGCCAGCAGCCAAGAATCCGGATACTACTACACCTTC
CASSQESGYYYTF
>TRBV6-1|TRBJ2-5|NA|NA
TGTGCCACCACCCCGGGGGTCCAAGAGACCCAGTACTTC
CATTPGVQETQYF
>TRBV7-9|TRBJ1-1|few|TRBD1
TGTGCCAGCAGCTCGCGGACAGGGTCAAAACCCGAAGCTTTCTTT
CASSSRTGSKPEAFF
>TRBV5-1|TRBJ2-1|NA|TRBD1
TGCGCCAGCAGCCACCGGGACAGGGGGCAGAGTGAGCAGTTCTTC
CASSHRDRGQSEQFF
>TRBV5-1|TRBJ2-1|few|TRBD1
TGCGCCAGCAGCTTAGGACAGGGCAGAGAGCAGTTCTTC
CASSLGQGREQFF
>TRBV25-1|TRBJ1-1|NA|NA
TGTGCCAGCAGTGACGACAGACCCACTGAAGCTTTCTTT
CASSDDRPTEAFF
>TRBV7-3|TRBJ1-6|NA|NA
TGTGCCAGCAGCCAAAGCGGGGACCCAGTGTCGGGGAGCTCCTATAATTCACCCCTCCACTTT
CASSQSGDPVSGSSYNSPLHF
>TRBV7-2|TRBJ2-1|few|TRBD2
TGTGCCAGCAGCTTAGCGGGGGGACTAGCGGACAATGAGCAGTTCTTC
CASSLAGGLADNEQFF
>TRBV5-1|TRBJ2-4|NA|NA
TGCGCCAGCAGCTTGGCGGACAGCTTAAACATTCAGTACTTC
CASSLADSLNIQYF